The 17 T cell receptor beta chains below come from one sample, sequenced in a study of T-cell reconstitution after alpha-beta-depleted transplantation in children. The TCRbeta library was prepared with unique molecular identifiers. TCRdb used MiXCR to reprocess the PCR reads, holding one entry per CDR3 protein. The repertoire holds a few hundred thousand distinct CDR3 sequences, with under 15% as singletons. The sample here was PBMCs, mostly from graft donor cells, taken 360 days after TCRalphabeta/CD19-depleted stem cell transplant. The receptors were sampled from a male patient aged 5 to 17 who had a stem cell transplant for acute myeloid leukemia, so the T cells may come from the graft donor.

This clonotype turned up a few times. The CDR3 reads CASSPGTSGDPTGELFF. In nucleotides, the CDR3 is TGTGCCAGCTCACCAGGGACTAGCGGAGACCCCACCGGGGAGCTGTTTTTT. The chain employs TRBV18 and TRBJ2-2; 11 nucleotides agree with TRBD2. V was clipped by 2 bases and J by 4 bases; unmatched bases: 6. This CDR3 has 17 residues. From germline, CDR1 is KGHSH and CDR2 LQKENI. The variable domain in full, completed from reference TRBV18 and TRBJ2-2, reads NAGVMQNPRHLVRRRGQEARLRCSPMKGHSHVYWYRQLPEEGLKFMVYLQKENIIDESGMPKERFSAEFPKEGPSILRIQQVVRGDSAAYFCASSPGTSGDPTGELFFGEGSRLTVL.

The rearrangement links TRBV20-1 to TRBJ2-1; 7 bases fit TRBD2. In germline, CDR1 is DFQATT, CDR2 SNEGSKA (reference sequence). V trimming: 3 bases; J trimming: 9 bases; junction bases outside the gene matches: 14. The CDR3 is 15 amino acids. CDR3 residues: CSASLETSFMGEQFF. The CDR3, as DNA: TGCAGTGCTAGCCTTGAGACTAGCTTCATGGGTGAGCAGTTCTTC.

This clonotype was found a few times. The V and J genes are TRBV11-2 and TRBJ2-1; 10 nucleotides align to TRBD2. V lost 0 bases and J lost 3; bases outside the gene matches: 17. This CDR3 has 21 amino acids. Germline lookup yields CDR1 SGHAT and CDR2 FQNNGV. In DNA, the CDR3 is TGTGCCAGCAGCTTAGAGCGGGGCAGGGTTTCTAGCGGGAGCGGCTACAATGAGCAGTTCTTC. Amino acids: CASSLERGRVSSGSGYNEQFF.

This chain joins TRBV6-5 and TRBJ1-1; weak D call: TRBD1 (6 bases). Germline CDR1 is MNHEY and CDR2 is SVGAGI. V was trimmed by 2 bases and J by 0 bases, leaving 13 bases between them. CDR3 length: 16 amino acids. CDR3: CASSYGPGVMNTEAFF. The CDR3, as DNA: TGTGCCAGCAGTTACGGTCCAGGGGTCATGAACACTGAAGCTTTCTTT.

The table lists this clonotype with a few counts. CDR3 amino acids: CSARTAIGRNVNTQYF. As DNA, the CDR3 is TGCAGTGCTAGAACAGCCATCGGGAGGAATGTGAATACGCAGTATTTT. The gene calls are TRBV20-1 and TRBJ2-3; 7 nucleotides agree with TRBD2. CDR1 is DFQATT and CDR2 is SNEGSKA in the germline V gene (reference sequence). This CDR3 spans 16 amino acids. Germline trimming cut 2 bases from V and 7 bases from J; bases unmatched to any gene: 15.

This clonotype showed up just a few times. The J gene is TRBJ1-1, the V gene TRBV20-1; possibly TRBD1 for D (6 bases). The V gene's germline CDR1 is DFQATT and CDR2 SNEGSKA (reference sequence). The CDR3 runs to 14 residues. Trimming pared 4 bases from V and 0 bases from J, leaving 12 bases between. This CDR3 is CSATKDSLNTEAFF. DNA for the CDR3: TGCAGTGCTACTAAGGACAGTTTGAACACTGAAGCTTTCTTT.

DNA for the CDR3: TGTGCCAGCAGCTTGGTAAGGGTTGGAACCTACGAGCAGTACTTC. This codes for CASSLVRVGTYEQYF. J is TRBJ2-7 and V is TRBV5-4; no firm D call. Germline V gene sequence: CDR1 SGHNT, CDR2 YYREEE (reference sequence). V lost 0 bases to trimming and J lost 2 bases, with 12 bases between them. The CDR3 spans 15 residues.

The V call is TRBV20-1, the J call TRBJ2-7; possible D gene TRBD1, 5 bases. The CDR3 has 14 residues. Trimming shortened V by 3 bases and J by 3 bases, and 15 bases separated the two germline ends. Germline V CDR1 and CDR2: DFQATT, SNEGSKA (reference sequence). This CDR3 reads CSASFGQGLYEQYF. The CDR3 nucleotides are TGCAGTGCTAGTTTCGGTCAGGGCCTCTACGAGCAGTACTTC.

This clonotype came up many times. The gene calls are TRBV29-1 and TRBJ2-1; D gene unclear. CDR1 is SQVTM, CDR2 ANQGSEA, per germline. V lost 7 bases to trimming and J lost 10 bases, with 20 bases between them. This CDR3 region has 13 residues. The CDR3 region has the DNA TGCAGCGCCGCCGATCTTTTCCTGGGAGAGCAGTTCTTC. Its translation is CSAADLFLGEQFF.

In its sample, this clonotype was seen a few times. The chain joins TRBV27 to TRBJ1-5; tentative D call: TRBD1 (6 bases). The V gene lost 6 bases and the J gene lost 7 bases, with 22 bases spanning the gap. Germline V gene lookup returns CDR1 MNHEY and CDR2 SMNVEV (reference sequence). The CDR3 has 16 residues. For the CDR3, the DNA is TGTGCCAGCAGCCTGCCCGGGAAGGGACACCTGCAGCCCCAGCATTTT. Protein product: CASSLPGKGHLQPQHF.

The V call is TRBV21-1, the J call TRBJ2-2; the D call of TRBD2 is as the table states it, not checked on the DNA. TRBV21-1 is an annotated pseudogene. The CDR3 contains 19 residues. CDR3 DNA: TGTGCCAGCAGCCCCCCCCCGGCGGGCGAGCTATATCGCACCGGGGAGCTGTTTTTT. This gives the protein CASSPPPAGELYRTGELFF.

This clonotype appeared a few times. This rearrangement joins TRBV7-2 to TRBJ2-1; 12 bases are shared with TRBD2. The CDR3 is 16 amino acids. The ends lost 5 bases at V and 5 bases at J; junction bases unmatched: 7. Germline V gene sequence: CDR1 SGHTA, CDR2 FQGNSA. This CDR3 is CASSLSTSGRHNEQFF. CDR3 bases: TGTGCCAGCAGCCTCTCGACTAGCGGGAGACACAATGAGCAGTTCTTC.

This clonotype was seen a handful of times. The chain recombines TRBV6-2 or TRBV6-3 with TRBJ2-7; D gene uncertain. Per the germline V gene, CDR1 is MNHEY and CDR2 is SVGEGT. Trimming left V 2 bases short and J 6 bases short, with 8 bases between. There are 12 residues in the CDR3. For the CDR3, the DNA is TGTGCCAGCAGTTACGGTGCAGCCGAGCAGTACTTC. This gives the protein CASSYGAAEQYF.

This clonotype came up many times. V and J are TRBV30 and TRBJ1-4; D possibly corresponds to TRBD1 (5 bases). The CDR3 has 14 residues. V lost 0 bases to trimming and J lost 7 bases, with 12 bases between them. Germline V gene sequence: CDR1 GTSNPN, CDR2 SVGIG (reference sequence). The CDR3 region is CAWSVRRAGEKLFF. The CDR3 nucleotides read TGTGCCTGGAGTGTACGCAGGGCGGGTGAAAAACTGTTTTTT.

The genes are TRBV29-1 and TRBJ1-2; 8 nucleotides match TRBD1. Germline CDR1 reads SQVTM; CDR2 reads ANQGSEA. The V and J ends lost 7 bases and 4 bases, in that order; junction bases with no gene match: 11. The CDR3 consists of 14 residues. The CDR3 spells CSGLDREIGYGYTF. The CDR3 nucleotides are TGCAGCGGCCTGGACAGGGAAATTGGCTATGGCTACACCTTC.

This clonotype was counted only a few times. The rearrangement joins TRBV3-1 to TRBJ2-7, with 7 bases lining up with TRBD2. Per the germline V gene, CDR1 is LGHDT and CDR2 is YNNKEL (reference sequence). With 2 bases clipped from V and 5 bases from J, the junction kept 15 bases outside the gene matches. The CDR3 length is 17 residues. In DNA form, the CDR3 reads TGTGCCAGCAGCCAATTGGGGGAGGGTTTGGACGTCGACGAGCAGTACTTC. Its protein is CASSQLGEGLDVDEQYF.

Many counts were recorded for this clonotype. The chain uses TRBV24-1 and TRBJ2-1; D ambiguous. Per the germline V gene, CDR1 is KGHDR and CDR2 is SFDVKD. V lost 5 bases and J lost 2, with 15 bases in between. This CDR3 spans 16 amino acids. The CDR3 coding sequence is TGTGCCACCAGTGGCTCCCTCCCTAACGCCTACAATGAGCAGTTCTTC. It is translated as CATSGSLPNAYNEQFF.